This T cell receptor (beta chain) was captured in a study of regulatory T cells in long-lasting Graves disease (dated by TCRdb to the early 2020s). Background for the entire study: Persistent Graves' disease was defined as antithyroid drug treatment for over 5 years with persistently positive TSH receptor autoantibodies. Patients with persistent Graves' disease were compared with patients with newly diagnosed Graves' disease using TCR sequencing and RNA sequencing of peripheral blood. The study was conducted in China and was registered as a clinical trial. A total of around 35 samples underwent TCR sequencing: about 13 from persistent and about 20 from newly diagnosed Graves' disease patients. In the clinical cohort, patients with persistent Graves' disease had used antithyroid drugs for an average of around 10 years.

The germline V gene (reference sequence) yields GTSNPN for CDR1 and SVGIG for CDR2. The CDR3 contains 13 residues, cysteine and phenylalanine counted. Only the CDR3 part of the read is kept: 39 bases, read in frame from the first base. Libraries were made using multiplex PCR. Sequencing instrument: Illumina HiSeq 4000. TCR beta libraries were built with iRepertoire HTBI primers and Arm-PCR amplification of CDR3 regions. Before sequencing, the PCR products went through gel purification. The published analysis was carried out like this. Gene usage analysis of CDR3 amino acid clonotypes used the 62 TRBV and 11 to 15 TRBJ segments found across samples. COPE and FqMerger were used to merge filtered high-quality paired reads into contigs. BLAST was used to align contigs to the IMGT TRBV, TRBD and TRBJ reference genes, and CDR3 was defined following IMGT. Any clonotype with a frequency above 0.1% was classified as a highly expanded clone. Repertoire diversity was measured by Shannon entropy, and V-J evenness by the Gini coefficient. A clonotype found in more than one individual was treated as public. In TCRdb, the public reads were trimmed at Q25 with fastp and aligned with MiXCR, with productive beta chains retained. Rows are unified per CDR3 protein, each entry keeping the most common DNA and genes. These V and J calls derive from TCRdb rather than the authors' analysis. This sample lists under 450,000 distinct CDR3 sequences; roughly a quarter were detected once. Approximately 26% of the sample lies in the top ten.

Overall study outcomes, separate from this receptor: As a limitation, the authors acknowledged that the small sample size may reduce accuracy. More public clonotypes were shared among persistent patients (2,741) than among newly diagnosed patients (just under 1,000). Compared with newly diagnosed patients, patients with persistent Graves' disease had lower TCR Shannon entropy and fewer highly expanded clones, which suggests clonal expansion. TRBV28, TRBJ1-2 and TRBJ2-5 were preferentially used in persistent disease, while TRBV20-1 and TRBJ2-1 were favored in newly diagnosed disease. Only the TCR beta chain was sequenced and analyzed. Because the primary lesion, thyroid tissue, could not be accessed, the study looked at peripheral blood alone.

This clonotype was seen at least ten times. What antigen it recognizes has not been identified. It has no much larger one-base neighbor in the sample; base qualities were not kept. Reading the label with the study, this specimen's time point is: persistent/refractory GD, antithyroid drugs over 5 years with positive TRAb. For both TCR sequencing and RNA sequencing, RNA was extracted from PBMCs in TRIzol. The diagnosis of Graves' disease was made according to American Thyroid Association guidelines. Patients were recruited from an endocrinology department in Xi'an, China. Each patient gave 8.5 to 9.5 milliliters of peripheral blood, collected in an EDTA anticoagulant tube. PBMCs were isolated by Ficoll Paque Plus density gradient separation without further T cell sorting. An Agilent 2100 Bioanalyzer and agarose gel were used to check RNA quality, while a NanoDrop 2000 measured RNA concentration.

The chain links TRBV30 with TRBJ1-5; the D region possibly corresponds to TRBD1 (5 bases align). The TCR was taken from a female donor with Graves disease. The source was peripheral blood mononuclear cells (PBMCs), collected when the disease was refractory, from a patient treated with antithyroid drugs. The DNA sequence is TGTGCTTGGGGGAGTTATAGCAATCAGCCCCAGCATTTT. It is translated as CAWGSYSNQPQHF.